This T cell receptor (beta chain) was retrieved from a study of cytomegalovirus exposure and HLA in healthy donors. Germline V gene data show CDR1 as SGHKS and CDR2 as YYEKEE (reference sequence). The ends were cut back, 5 bases at V and 1 base at J, with 13 bases in the middle. This CDR3 is built from 15 residues. The PCR used 60 Vbeta and 13 Jbeta primers. This table comes from immunoSEQ multiplex PCR, and its TCRdb copy is limited to in-frame clones, with some not included. The top ten clones hold roughly 12% of a sample with 75,000 to 80,000 clones, around 76% of them seen once. The J gene is TRBJ1-3, the V gene TRBV5-5; tentatively, D is TRBD1 (5 bases). Sample: PBMCs. The sequence came from a male donor in good health and CMV-seropositive. The CDR3 here is CASRGAGTSGNTIYF. CDR3 DNA sequence: TGTGCCAGCAGGGGAGCAGGGACTTCTGGAAACACCATATATTTT.